One and the same sample provided the 5 T cell receptor beta chains below, sequenced in a study of T cell responses to AZD1222 COVID-19 vaccine. TCRdb's copy holds only in-frame clones and misses some; the assay was immunoSEQ multiplex PCR. The profile shows about 140,000 clones, over 85% of them singletons. Sample: peripheral blood, taken on day 0 of MenACWY control vaccination. The source is an adult in good health.

The rearrangement uses TRBV15 and TRBJ2-7, with 8 bases that match TRBD2. The CDR3 runs to 14 residues. Germline V gene data show CDR1 as LNHNV and CDR2 as YYDKDF (reference sequence). V trimming: 2 bases; J trimming: 11 bases; junction bases outside the gene matches: 11. The chain's CDR3 is CATSRSGGFEEKYF. The CDR3 DNA reads as TGTGCCACCAGCAGAAGCGGGGGTTTTGAGGAGAAGTACTTC. The entire variable domain, with the rest obtained from reference TRBV15 and TRBJ2-7, is as follows: DAMVIQNPRYQVTQFGKPVTLSCSQTLNHNVMYWYQQKSSQAPKLLFHYYDKDFNNEADTPDNFQSRRPNTSFCFLDIRSPGLGDTAMYLCATSRSGGFEEKYFGPGTRLTVT.

The chain has TRBV12-5 and TRBJ1-6; 8 nucleotides match TRBD1. CDR3 size: 13 residues. Losses at the gene ends were 7 bases for V and 7 bases for J; bases not matched to a gene: 3. Germline loops: CDR1 LGHNT, CDR2 FRNRAP. The CDR3 is CASADRGNSPLHF. CDR3 sequence (DNA): TGTGCTAGTGCCGACAGGGGCAATTCACCCCTCCACTTT.

The chain carries TRBV12-3 or TRBV12-4 and TRBJ2-5; D could derive from TRBD1 or TRBD2 (5 bases each). The V gene lost 3 bases and the J gene lost 5 bases, with 10 bases spanning the gap. The CDR3 length is 13 residues. CDR3: CASSFLGRETQYF. Here the CDR3 DNA reads TGTGCCAGCAGTTTTCTGGGACGGGAGACCCAGTACTTC.

The rearrangement uses TRBV7-9 and TRBJ2-2; possibly TRBD1 for D (5 bases). Between the trimmed V and J ends, which lost 1 base and 4 bases, there was a span of 13 bases. CDR1 and CDR2 from the germline V gene are SEHNR and FQNEAQ (reference sequence). The CDR3 consists of 16 residues. In DNA, the CDR3 is TGTGCCAGCAGCTTAGGACAGACCAAGTCCACCGGGGAGCTGTTTTTT. It encodes CASSLGQTKSTGELFF.

V usage is TRBV2 and J usage is TRBJ1-4; D possibly corresponds to TRBD1 (6 bases). CDR1 and CDR2 from the germline V gene are SNHLY and FYNNEI. V was clipped by 1 base and J by 7 bases, with 13 bases between them. This CDR3 is built from 15 residues. The CDR3 is CASSEGAGAGEKLFF. The DNA for the CDR3 is TGTGCCAGCAGTGAAGGGGCGGGGGCCGGTGAAAAACTGTTTTTT. The variable domain in full, completed from reference TRBV2 and TRBJ1-4, reads EPEVTQTPSHQVTQMGQEVILRCVPISNHLYFYWYRQILGQKVEFLVSFYNNEISEKSEIFDDQFSVERPDGSNFTLKIRSTKLEDSAMYFCASSEGAGAGEKLFFGSGTQLSVL.